This T cell receptor beta chain was documented in a study of blood T cell repertoires in COVID-19. Study at large: T cells, B-cell-depleted T cells, or PBMCs supplied cDNA or gDNA.

Source study methods: By means of reference gene primer amplification, nucleated cell counts were estimated. Generated by immunoSEQ multiplex PCR, the TCRdb table keeps only in-frame clones and is missing some. V, J and clone size are taken as reported in that table, and D and trimming were inferred from the DNA itself. The sample records fewer than 300,000 clones, over 75% being singletons. This clone was counted only a few times. The clonotype was recovered from a human donor with COVID-19, enrolled during active disease. The donor label of this sample is uncertain. Input material: peripheral blood.

The CDR3 region has the DNA TGTGCCAGCGGAGCCTCGTTGACAGGGTACGAGCAGTACTTC. Amino acid sequence: CASGASLTGYEQYF. The chain links TRBV2 to TRBJ2-7; TRBD1 matches at 7 bases. V lost 8 bases, J lost 4 bases, and 11 bases stayed unmatched. CDR3 length equals 14 residues. CDR1 and CDR2 from the germline V gene are SNHLY and FYNNEI.